The present T cell receptor (beta chain) was sequenced within a study of graft-versus-host responses after intestinal transplantation. In the study overall: All recipients were given anti-thymocyte globulin induction, and tacrolimus and steroids were then administered for 2 to 4 years. Overall study results and limits: The authors found GvH clones in recipient marrow, some appearing first in ileum or blood. Circulating GvH clones peaking coincided with falling HvG clones soon after transplant.

The CDR3 spans 15 residues. Per germline, CDR1 LNHNV and CDR2 YYDKDF (reference sequence). The trim removed 5 bases at V and 1 base at J, leaving 5 bases unmatched. Only in-frame clones appear in the TCRdb table, and some are missing; sequencing was by immunoSEQ multiplex PCR. The sample yields approximately 100,000 clones, 85% to 90% seen once. Regarding this clone: What it binds is not known.

The material was unstimulated CD4+ T cells sorted from spleen or lymph node cells, obtained before intestinal transplant. This rearrangement joins TRBV15 to TRBJ1-3, with 7 bases fitting TRBD1. The sequence came from a human donor who received an intestinal transplant. The chain's CDR3 is CATSPQTGSGNTIYF. CDR3 in DNA: TGTGCCACCAGCCCCCAGACAGGGTCTGGAAACACCATATATTTT. The full variable domain, rest sourced from reference TRBV15 and TRBJ1-3, is DAMVIQNPRYQVTQFGKPVTLSCSQTLNHNVMYWYQQKSSQAPKLLFHYYDKDFNNEADTPDNFQSRRPNTSFCFLDIRSPGLGDTAMYLCATSPQTGSGNTIYFGEGSWLTVV.